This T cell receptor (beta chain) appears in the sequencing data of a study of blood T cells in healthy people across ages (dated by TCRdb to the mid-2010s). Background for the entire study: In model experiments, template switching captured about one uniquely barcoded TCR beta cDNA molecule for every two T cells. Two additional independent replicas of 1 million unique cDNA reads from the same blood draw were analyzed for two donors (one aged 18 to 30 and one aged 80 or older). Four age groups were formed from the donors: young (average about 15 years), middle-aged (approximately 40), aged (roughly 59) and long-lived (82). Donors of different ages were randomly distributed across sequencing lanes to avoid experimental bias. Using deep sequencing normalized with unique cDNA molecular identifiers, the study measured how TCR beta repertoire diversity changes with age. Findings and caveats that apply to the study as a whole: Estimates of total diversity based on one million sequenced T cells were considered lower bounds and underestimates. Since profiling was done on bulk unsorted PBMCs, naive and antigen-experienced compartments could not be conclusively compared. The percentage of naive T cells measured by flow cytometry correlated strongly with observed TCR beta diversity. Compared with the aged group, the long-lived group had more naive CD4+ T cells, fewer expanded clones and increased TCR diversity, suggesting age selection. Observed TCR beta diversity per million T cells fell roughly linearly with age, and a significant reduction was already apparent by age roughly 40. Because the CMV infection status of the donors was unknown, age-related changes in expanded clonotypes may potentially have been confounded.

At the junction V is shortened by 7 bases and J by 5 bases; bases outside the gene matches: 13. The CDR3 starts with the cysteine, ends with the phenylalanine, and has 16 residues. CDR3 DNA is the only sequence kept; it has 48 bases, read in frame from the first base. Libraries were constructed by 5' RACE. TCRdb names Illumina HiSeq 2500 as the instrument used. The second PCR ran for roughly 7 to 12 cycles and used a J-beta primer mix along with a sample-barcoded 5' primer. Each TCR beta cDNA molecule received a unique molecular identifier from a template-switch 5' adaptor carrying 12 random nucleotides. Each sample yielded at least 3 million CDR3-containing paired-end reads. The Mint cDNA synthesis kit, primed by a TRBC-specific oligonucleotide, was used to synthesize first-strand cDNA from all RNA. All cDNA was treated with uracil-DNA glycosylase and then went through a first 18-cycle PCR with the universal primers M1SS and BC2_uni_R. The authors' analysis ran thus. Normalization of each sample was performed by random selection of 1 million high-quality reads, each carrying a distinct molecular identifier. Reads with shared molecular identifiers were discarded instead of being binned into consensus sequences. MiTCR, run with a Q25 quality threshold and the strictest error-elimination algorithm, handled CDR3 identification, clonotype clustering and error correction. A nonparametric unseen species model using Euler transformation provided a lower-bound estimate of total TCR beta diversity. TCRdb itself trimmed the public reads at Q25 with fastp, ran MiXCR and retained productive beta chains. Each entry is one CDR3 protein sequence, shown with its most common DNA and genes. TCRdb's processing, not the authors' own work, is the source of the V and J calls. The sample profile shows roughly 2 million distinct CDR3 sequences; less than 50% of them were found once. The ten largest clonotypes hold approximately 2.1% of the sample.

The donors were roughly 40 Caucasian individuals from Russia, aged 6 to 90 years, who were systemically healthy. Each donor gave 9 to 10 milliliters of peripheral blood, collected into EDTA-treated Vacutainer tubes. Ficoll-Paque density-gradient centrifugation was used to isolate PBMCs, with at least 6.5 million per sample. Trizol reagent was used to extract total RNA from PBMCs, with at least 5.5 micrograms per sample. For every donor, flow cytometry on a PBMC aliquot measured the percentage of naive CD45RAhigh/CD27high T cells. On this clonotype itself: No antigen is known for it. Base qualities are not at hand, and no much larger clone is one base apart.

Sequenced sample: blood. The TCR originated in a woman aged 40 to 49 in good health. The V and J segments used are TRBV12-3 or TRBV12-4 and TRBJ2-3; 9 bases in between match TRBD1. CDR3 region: CASNRQGGFGVDTQYF. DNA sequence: TGTGCCAGCAATAGACAGGGGGGTTTCGGGGTAGATACGCAGTATTTT.